This T cell receptor (beta chain) comes out of a study of T cell changes during pregnancy in multiple sclerosis. Per germline, CDR1 MDHEN and CDR2 SYDVKM. This CDR3 is 14 amino acids long. V lost 4 bases, J lost 3 bases, and 6 bases stayed unmatched. Only in-frame clones appear in the TCRdb table, and some are missing; sequencing was by immunoSEQ multiplex PCR. The sample yields 30,000 to 35,000 clones, about 91% seen once. The receptor was derived from a female donor with multiple sclerosis, enrolled in a pregnancy study. V is TRBV28 and J is TRBJ2-7; 7 bases line up with TRBD1. The sample here was CD8+ T cells from peripheral blood mononuclear cells, taken in the second trimester of pregnancy. DNA for the CDR3: TGTGCCAGCAGTTACGGACAGGAGATCTACGAGCAGTACTTC. Residues: CASSYGQEIYEQYF.